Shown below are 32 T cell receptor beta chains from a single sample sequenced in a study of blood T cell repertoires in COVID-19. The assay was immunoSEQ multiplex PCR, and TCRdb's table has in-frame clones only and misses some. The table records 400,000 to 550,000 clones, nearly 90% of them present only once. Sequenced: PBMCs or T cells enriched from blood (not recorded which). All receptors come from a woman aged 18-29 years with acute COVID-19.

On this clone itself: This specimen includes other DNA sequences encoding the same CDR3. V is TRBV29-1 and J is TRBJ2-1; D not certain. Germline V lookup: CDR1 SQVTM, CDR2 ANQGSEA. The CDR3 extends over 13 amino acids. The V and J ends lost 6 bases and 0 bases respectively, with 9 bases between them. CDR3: CSVVGSSYNEQFF. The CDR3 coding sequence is TGCAGCGTCGTGGGCAGCTCCTACAATGAGCAGTTCTTC.

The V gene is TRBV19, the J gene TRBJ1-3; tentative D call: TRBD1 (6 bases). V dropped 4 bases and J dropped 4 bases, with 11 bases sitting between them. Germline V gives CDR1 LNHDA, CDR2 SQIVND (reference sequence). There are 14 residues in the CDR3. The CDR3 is CASSKGDQGNTIYF. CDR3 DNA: TGTGCCAGTAGTAAGGGGGACCAAGGAAACACCATATATTTT.

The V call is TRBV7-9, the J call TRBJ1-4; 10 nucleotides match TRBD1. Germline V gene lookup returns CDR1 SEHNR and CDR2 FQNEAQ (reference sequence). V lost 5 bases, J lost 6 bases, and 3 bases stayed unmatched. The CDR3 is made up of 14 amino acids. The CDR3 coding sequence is TGTGCCAGCAGCCCGGACAGGGGGTATGAAAAACTGTTTTTT. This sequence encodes CASSPDRGYEKLFF. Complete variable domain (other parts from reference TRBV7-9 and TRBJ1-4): DTGVSQNPRHKITKRGQNVTFRCDPISEHNRLYWYRQTLGQGPEFLTYFQNEAQLEKSRLLSDRFSAERPKGSFSTLEIQRTEQGDSAMYLCASSPDRGYEKLFFGSGTQLSVL.

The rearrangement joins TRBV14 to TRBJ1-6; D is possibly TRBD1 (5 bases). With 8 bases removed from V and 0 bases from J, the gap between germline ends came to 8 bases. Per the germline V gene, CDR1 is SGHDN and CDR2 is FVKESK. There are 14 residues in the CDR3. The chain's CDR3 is CASRGDSYNSPLHF. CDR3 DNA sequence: TGTGCCAGCCGGGGGGACTCCTATAATTCACCCCTCCACTTT.

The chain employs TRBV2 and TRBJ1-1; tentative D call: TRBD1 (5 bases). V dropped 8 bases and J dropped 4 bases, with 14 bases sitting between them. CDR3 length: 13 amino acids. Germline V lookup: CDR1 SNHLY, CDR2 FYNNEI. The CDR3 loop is CASQGPLSTEAFF. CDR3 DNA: TGTGCCAGCCAGGGTCCCCTCAGCACTGAAGCTTTCTTT.

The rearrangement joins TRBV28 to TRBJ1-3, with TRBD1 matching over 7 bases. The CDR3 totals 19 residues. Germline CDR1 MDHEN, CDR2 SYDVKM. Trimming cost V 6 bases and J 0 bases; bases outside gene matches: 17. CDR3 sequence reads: CASRHRQGRPPSSGNTIYF. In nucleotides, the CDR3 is TGTGCCAGCAGGCACCGACAGGGCAGACCCCCTTCCTCTGGAAACACCATATATTTT.

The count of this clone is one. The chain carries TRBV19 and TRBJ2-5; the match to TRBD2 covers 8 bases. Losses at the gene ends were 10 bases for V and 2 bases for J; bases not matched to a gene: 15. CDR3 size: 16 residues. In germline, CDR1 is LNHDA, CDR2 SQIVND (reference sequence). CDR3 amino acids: CATSSTTQRGQETQYF. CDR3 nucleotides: TGTGCCACCTCCTCGACCACCCAGCGGGGGCAAGAGACCCAGTACTTC.

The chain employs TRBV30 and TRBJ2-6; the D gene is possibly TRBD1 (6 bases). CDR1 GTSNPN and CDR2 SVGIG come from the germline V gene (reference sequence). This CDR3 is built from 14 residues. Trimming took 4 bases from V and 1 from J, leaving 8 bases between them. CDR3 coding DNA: TGTGCCTGGAATCAGGGGTCTGGGGCCAACGTCCTGACTTTC. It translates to CAWNQGSGANVLTF.

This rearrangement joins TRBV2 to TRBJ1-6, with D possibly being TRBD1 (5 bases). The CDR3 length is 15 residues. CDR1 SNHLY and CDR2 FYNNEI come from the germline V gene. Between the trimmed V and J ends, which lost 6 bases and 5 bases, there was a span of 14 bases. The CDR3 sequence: CASRSLRGDNSPLHF. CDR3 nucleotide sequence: TGTGCCAGCAGGTCCCTGCGGGGGGATAATTCACCCCTCCACTTT.

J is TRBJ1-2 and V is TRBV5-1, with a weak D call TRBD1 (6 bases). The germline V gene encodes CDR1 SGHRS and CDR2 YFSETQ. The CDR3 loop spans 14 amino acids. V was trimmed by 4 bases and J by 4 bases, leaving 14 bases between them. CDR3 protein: CASSPLTGLYGYTF. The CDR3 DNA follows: TGCGCCAGCAGCCCCCTGACAGGCCTCTATGGCTACACCTTC.

As DNA, the CDR3 is TGTGCCAGCAGCCTGGACAGGGCAGAGACCCAGTACTTC. Its translation: CASSLDRAETQYF. The chain recombines TRBV5-8 with TRBJ2-5, with TRBD1 matching 8 bases. The trim removed 4 bases at V and 4 bases at J, leaving 3 bases unmatched. Germline CDR1 is SGHTS and CDR2 is YDEGEE. The CDR3 consists of 13 residues.

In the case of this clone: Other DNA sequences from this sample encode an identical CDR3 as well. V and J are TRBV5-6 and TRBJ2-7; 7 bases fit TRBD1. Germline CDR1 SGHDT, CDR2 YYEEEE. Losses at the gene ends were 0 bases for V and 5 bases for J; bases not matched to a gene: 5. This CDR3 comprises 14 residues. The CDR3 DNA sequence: TGTGCCAGCAGCTTGGGACAGGGAAGGGACGAGCAGTACTTC. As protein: CASSLGQGRDEQYF.

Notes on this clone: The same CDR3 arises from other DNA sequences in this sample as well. DNA of the CDR3: TGTGCCAGTAGTATGGGGGGGTCCTACAATGAGCAGTTCTTC. Protein product: CASSMGGSYNEQFF. This rearrangement joins TRBV19 to TRBJ2-1, with TRBD2 matching over 7 bases. The CDR3 contains 14 residues. Germline lookup yields CDR1 LNHDA and CDR2 SQIVND (reference sequence). J lost 1 base, V lost 3 bases, and 0 bases had no gene match.

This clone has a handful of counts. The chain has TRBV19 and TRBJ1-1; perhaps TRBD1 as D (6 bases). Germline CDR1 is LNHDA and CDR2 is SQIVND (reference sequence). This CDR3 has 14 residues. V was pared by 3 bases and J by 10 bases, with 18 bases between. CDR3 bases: TGTGCCAGTAGTATTCCGGCCAGGGGAAGAAGAGCTTTCTTT. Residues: CASSIPARGRRAFF.

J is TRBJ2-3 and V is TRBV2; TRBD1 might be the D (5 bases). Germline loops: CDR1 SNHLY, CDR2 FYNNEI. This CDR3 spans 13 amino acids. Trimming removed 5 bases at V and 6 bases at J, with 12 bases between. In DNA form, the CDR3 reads TGTGCCAGCAGTTTGCAAGGGGTGGATACGCAGTATTTT. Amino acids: CASSLQGVDTQYF.

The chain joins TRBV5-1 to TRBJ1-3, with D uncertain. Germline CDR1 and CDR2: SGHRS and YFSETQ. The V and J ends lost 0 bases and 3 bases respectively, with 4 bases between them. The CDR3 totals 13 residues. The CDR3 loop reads CASSLVYGNTIYF. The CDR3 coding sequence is TGCGCCAGCAGCTTGGTCTATGGAAACACCATATATTTT.

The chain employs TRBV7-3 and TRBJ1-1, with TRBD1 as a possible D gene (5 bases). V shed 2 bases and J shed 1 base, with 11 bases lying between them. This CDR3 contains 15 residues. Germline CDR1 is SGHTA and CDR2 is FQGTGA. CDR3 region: CASSLLPGENTEAFF. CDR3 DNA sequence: TGTGCCAGCAGCTTATTGCCGGGGGAGAACACTGAAGCTTTCTTT.

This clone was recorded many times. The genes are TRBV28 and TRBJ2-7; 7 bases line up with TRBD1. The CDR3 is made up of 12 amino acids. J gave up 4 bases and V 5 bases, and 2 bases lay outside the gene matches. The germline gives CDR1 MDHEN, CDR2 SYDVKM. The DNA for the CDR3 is TGTGCCAGCAGTCAGGGGGAGTACGAGCAGTACTTC. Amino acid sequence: CASSQGEYEQYF.

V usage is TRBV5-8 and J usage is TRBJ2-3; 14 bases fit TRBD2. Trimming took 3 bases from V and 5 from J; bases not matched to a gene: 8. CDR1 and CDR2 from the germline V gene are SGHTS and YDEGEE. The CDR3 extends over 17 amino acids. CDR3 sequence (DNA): TGTGCCAGCAGCTCTTCCCGGACTAGCGGGGGGAAAGATACGCAGTATTTT. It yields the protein CASSSSRTSGGKDTQYF.

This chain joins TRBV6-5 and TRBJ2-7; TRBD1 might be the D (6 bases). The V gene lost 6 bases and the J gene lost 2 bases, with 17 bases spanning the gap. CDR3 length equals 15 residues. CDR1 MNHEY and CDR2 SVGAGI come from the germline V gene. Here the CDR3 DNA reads TGTGCCAGCAGCCGTAGGGACACCGCGGCCTACGAGCAGTACTTC. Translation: CASSRRDTAAYEQYF.

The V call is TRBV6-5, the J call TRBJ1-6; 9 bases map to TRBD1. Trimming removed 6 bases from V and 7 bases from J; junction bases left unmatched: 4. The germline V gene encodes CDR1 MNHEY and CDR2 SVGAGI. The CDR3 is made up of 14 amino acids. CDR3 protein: CASRGQGWNSPLHF. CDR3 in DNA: TGTGCCAGCAGGGGACAGGGTTGGAATTCACCCCTCCACTTT.

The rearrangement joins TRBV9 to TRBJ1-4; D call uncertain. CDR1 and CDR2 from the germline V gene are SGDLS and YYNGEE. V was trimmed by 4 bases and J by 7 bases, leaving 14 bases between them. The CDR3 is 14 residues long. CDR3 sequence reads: CASSPTSSGEKLFF. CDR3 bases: TGTGCCAGCAGCCCGACATCGAGTGGTGAAAAACTGTTTTTT.

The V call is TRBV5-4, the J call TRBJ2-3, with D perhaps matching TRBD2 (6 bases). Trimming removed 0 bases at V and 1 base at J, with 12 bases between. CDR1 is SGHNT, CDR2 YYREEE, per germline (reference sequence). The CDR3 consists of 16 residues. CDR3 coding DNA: TGTGCCAGCAGCTTGGCGGGCAGGAGGGGCACAGATACGCAGTATTTT. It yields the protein CASSLAGRRGTDTQYF.

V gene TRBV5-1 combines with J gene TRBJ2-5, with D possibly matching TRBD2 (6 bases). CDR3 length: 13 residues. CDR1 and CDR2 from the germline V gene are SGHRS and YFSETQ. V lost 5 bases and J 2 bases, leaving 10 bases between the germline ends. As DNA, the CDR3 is TGCGCCAGCAGAATTGGACTACAAGAGACCCAGTACTTC. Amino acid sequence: CASRIGLQETQYF.

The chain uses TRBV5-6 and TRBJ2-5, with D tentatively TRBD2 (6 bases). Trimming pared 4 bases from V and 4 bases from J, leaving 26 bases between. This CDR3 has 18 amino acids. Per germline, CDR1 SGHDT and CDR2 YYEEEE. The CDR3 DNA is TGTGCCAGCAGCCTAGGGTGGGGGGACGTCGGATCGCTAGAGACCCAGTACTTC. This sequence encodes CASSLGWGDVGSLETQYF. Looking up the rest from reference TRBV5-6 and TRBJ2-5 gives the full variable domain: DAGVTQSPTHLIKTRGQQVTLRCSPKSGHDTVSWYQQALGQGPQFIFQYYEEEERQRGNFPDRFSGHQFPNYSSELNVNALLLGDSALYLCASSLGWGDVGSLETQYFGPGTRLLVL.

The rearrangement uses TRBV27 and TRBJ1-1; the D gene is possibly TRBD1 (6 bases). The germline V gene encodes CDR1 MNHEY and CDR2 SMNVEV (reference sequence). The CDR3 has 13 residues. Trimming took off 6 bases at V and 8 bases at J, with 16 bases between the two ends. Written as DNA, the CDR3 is TGTGCCAGCAGGCAACAGGGAGCTGCCGAAGCTTTCTTT. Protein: CASRQQGAAEAFF.

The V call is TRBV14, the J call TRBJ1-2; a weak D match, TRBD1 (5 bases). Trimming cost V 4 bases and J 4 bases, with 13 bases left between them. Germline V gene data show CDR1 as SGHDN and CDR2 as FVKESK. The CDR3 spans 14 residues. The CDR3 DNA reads TGTGCCAGCAGCCCACAGGCTCCGATCTATGGCTACACCTTC. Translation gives CASSPQAPIYGYTF.

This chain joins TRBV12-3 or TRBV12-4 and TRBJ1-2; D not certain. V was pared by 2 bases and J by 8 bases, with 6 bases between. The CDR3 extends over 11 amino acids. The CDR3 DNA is TGTGCCAGCAGTTTATCGTTGGGCTACACCTTC. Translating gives CASSLSLGYTF.

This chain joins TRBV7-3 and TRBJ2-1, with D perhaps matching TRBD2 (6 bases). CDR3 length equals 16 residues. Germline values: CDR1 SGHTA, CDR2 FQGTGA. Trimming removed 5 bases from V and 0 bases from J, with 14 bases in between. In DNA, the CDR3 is TGTGCCAGCAGCCCGAACGCGGGGAGCTCCTACAATGAGCAGTTCTTC. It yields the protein CASSPNAGSSYNEQFF. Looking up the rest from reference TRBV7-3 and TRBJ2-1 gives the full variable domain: GAGVSQTPSNKVTEKGKYVELRCDPISGHTALYWYRQSLGQGPEFLIYFQGTGAADDSGLPNDRFFAVRPEGSVSTLKIQRTERGDSAVYLCASSPNAGSSYNEQFFGPGTRLTVL.

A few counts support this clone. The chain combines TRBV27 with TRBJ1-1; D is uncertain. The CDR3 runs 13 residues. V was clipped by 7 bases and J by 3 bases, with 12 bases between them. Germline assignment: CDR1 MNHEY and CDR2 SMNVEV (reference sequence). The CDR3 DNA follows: TGTGCCAGCACCGCGGGCCTTTACACTGAAGCTTTCTTT. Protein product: CASTAGLYTEAFF.

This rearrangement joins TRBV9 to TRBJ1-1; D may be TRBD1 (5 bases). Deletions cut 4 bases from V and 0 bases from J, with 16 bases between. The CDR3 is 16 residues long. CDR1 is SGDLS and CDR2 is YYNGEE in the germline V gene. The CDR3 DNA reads TGTGCCAGCAGCTTAGGGGCAGCACAATTGAACACTGAAGCTTTCTTT. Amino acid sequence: CASSLGAAQLNTEAFF.

The CDR3 spells CSASPADTQYF. The CDR3 DNA is TGCAGTGCTAGCCCGGCAGATACGCAGTATTTT. The J gene is TRBJ2-3, the V gene TRBV20-1; D remains unclear. With 3 bases removed from V and 4 bases from J, the gap between germline ends came to 5 bases. The CDR3 runs to 11 residues. The germline CDR1 and CDR2 sequences are DFQATT and SNEGSKA (reference sequence).